Given below is one TCR beta chain in context. This clone has only one observation. Its target antigen remains unknown. No qualities accompany the bases; no much larger clone lies one base away. This entry belongs to a study of blood T cell repertoires in COVID-19 (dated by TCRdb to about 2020). Study-wide context: Samples covering the acute and convalescent phases of COVID-19 were provided by collaborators in the United States, Italy and Spain. Deeply sampled blood TCRbeta repertoires from subjects exposed to, actively infected with, or recovered from COVID-19 were included in the dataset. A freely available public database, intended as a resource for researchers studying the immune response to SARS-CoV-2, is where the repertoires were released. Where HLA class I and class II types were available, the types were taken from metadata supplied by the sample provider, not from assay-based typing. Samples were obtained from the ongoing ImmuneRACE study (first 160 participants) and from 1,000 to 1,500 subjects provided by 6 global collaborators. The material from the prospective study consisted of cDNA or gDNA derived from T cells, B-cell-depleted T cells, or PBMCs. Sample metadata almost always included a de-identified subject ID, COVID-19 status, age in years and sex.

TCRbeta CDR3 regions were amplified from genomic DNA using the immunoSEQ Assay, a bias-controlled multiplex PCR. As for the authors' bioinformatics: Within the assay, amplification of reference gene primers was used to estimate how many nucleated cells each sample contained. Sequence reads were collapsed and filtered to measure the absolute abundance of every unique TCRbeta CDR3 rearrangement. For each sample, productive Simpson clonality was calculated as the square root of Simpson's diversity index over productive rearrangements. The clones in this table, taken by TCRdb from immuneACCESS, are in-frame only. Not every clone is retained; where verified, under half of the shortfall comes from an unresolved V gene, and the cause of the rest is unknown. That table furnishes V, J and clone size, whereas the DNA furnished D and trimming. The sample table contains 60,000 to 95,000 clones; only one count was recorded for approximately 88% of them. The leading ten clones occupy less than 7% of the sample.

Study-level results and caveats: The quantity of clinical and demographic metadata differed by source and by participant and was supplied without curation.

Collaborating institutions collected whole blood in K2EDTA tubes following their own protocols. For TCRbeta analysis, collaborators shipped samples in one of three forms: frozen whole blood, isolated PBMCs, or DNA extracted from either of those sample types. Based on the germline V gene (reference sequence), the CDR1 and CDR2 sequences are MNHNY and SVGAGI. The junction carries 7 bases between V and J, which are trimmed by 2 bases and 6 bases respectively. The CDR3 measures 12 amino acids from cysteine to phenylalanine. The only DNA kept is the CDR3, 36 bases in frame from the first base. This TCR came from a woman aged 45-65 years with acute or convalescent COVID-19. The chain uses TRBV6-6 and TRBJ1-2; the D gene is perhaps TRBD1, from 6 matching bases. Specimen: peripheral blood. CDR3 protein: CASSYPGDGYTF. The nucleotide sequence reads TGTGCCAGCAGTTACCCAGGGGATGGCTACACCTTC.